The clone carrying this T cell receptor beta chain was seen once. This record belongs to a study of T-cell reconstitution after alpha-beta-depleted transplantation in children. Molecular barcoding with unique molecular identifiers was used for the TCRbeta library. One entry per CDR3 protein, called by TCRdb with MiXCR from the PCR reads. The sample lists 700,000 to 950,000 distinct CDR3 sequences, under 20% seen once, with around 4.5% in the top ten. The J segment lost 2 bases and the V segment lost 0 bases, leaving 8 bases of the junction unmatched. The CDR3 sequence is 18 residues long. Germline V lookup: CDR1 SGHVS, CDR2 FNYEAQ.

This specimen consisted of PBMCs, mostly from graft donor cells, obtained 360 days after TCRalphabeta/CD19-depleted stem cell transplant. The rearrangement links TRBV7-6 to TRBJ2-3, with 10 bases matching TRBD1. This receptor was taken from a male patient aged 10 to 17 who had a stem cell transplant for acute lymphoblastic leukemia, so the T cells may come from the graft donor. The chain's CDR3 is CASSLAWGTGASTDTQYF. The CDR3 nucleotides are TGTGCCAGCAGCTTAGCCTGGGGGACAGGGGCCTCCACAGATACGCAGTATTTT.